One and the same sample provided the 19 T cell receptor beta chains below, sequenced in a study of CD8+CD57+ T cells in acquired aplastic anemia. The study profiled TCR beta VDJ and CDR3 using genomic DNA as template. TCRdb passed the reads through MiXCR, listing each CDR3 protein once. The sample has approximately 380,000 distinct CDR3 sequences, just under 70% seen once. Material for sequencing was sorted CD4+, CD8+, or CD8+CD57+ T cells (not recorded which) from PBMCs. The receptor source for this set is a human donor in good health, serving as a control.

J is TRBJ2-2 and V is TRBV7-3; no clear D. The CDR3 sequence is 13 residues long. The germline V gene encodes CDR1 SGHTA and CDR2 FQGTGA. The V gene lost 4 bases and the J gene lost 6 bases, with 9 bases spanning the gap. This chain's CDR3 is CASSSASSGELFF. In nucleotides, the CDR3 is TGTGCCAGCAGCTCCGCCAGTTCCGGGGAGCTGTTTTTT.

This clonotype was counted between two and nine times. This may arise from a read error, as a much more abundant clone is one base away. The rearrangement uses TRBV11-2 and TRBJ2-4, with D possibly being TRBD1 (5 bases). V lost 1 base and J lost 9, with 16 bases in between. CDR3 length: 15 residues. Germline-derived CDR1 and CDR2 are SGHAT and FQNNGV. CDR3 nucleotides: TGTGCCAGCAGCTTAGGGACAAGGAGCTTTGGCATTCAGTACTTC. Its translation is CASSLGTRSFGIQYF. Combining the CDR3 with reference TRBV11-2 and TRBJ2-4 gives the whole variable domain EAGVAQSPRYKIIEKRQSVAFWCNPISGHATLYWYQQILGQGPKLLIQFQNNGVVDDSQLPKDRFSAERLKGVDSTLKIQPAKLEDSAVYLCASSLGTRSFGIQYFGAGTRLSVL.

The V call is TRBV7-3, the J call TRBJ1-6; D possibly corresponds to TRBD1 (5 bases). Germline assignment: CDR1 SGHTA and CDR2 FQGTGA. The germline V and J ends were trimmed by 5 bases and 9 bases, with 17 bases remaining between them. CDR3 length: 15 residues. The CDR3 sequence is CASSPPWGDPSPLHF. CDR3 DNA sequence: TGTGCCAGCAGCCCACCATGGGGGGACCCTTCACCCCTCCACTTT.

The chain joins TRBV5-1 to TRBJ2-1, with D possibly being TRBD2 (6 bases). The CDR3 length is 14 residues. V lost 4 bases, J lost 8 bases, and 16 bases lay in between. Germline CDR1 reads SGHRS; CDR2 reads YFSETQ. As DNA, the CDR3 is TGCGCCAGCAGCGTAGTGGAAGCGGGCCATGAGCAGTTCTTC. This encodes CASSVVEAGHEQFF.

V usage is TRBV6-2 or TRBV6-3 and J usage is TRBJ2-7; D remains ambiguous. The germline V gene encodes CDR1 MNHEY and CDR2 SVGEGT. CDR3 length equals 14 residues. The V and J ends lost 6 bases and 3 bases respectively, with 15 bases between them. The CDR3 spells CASSDQASLYEQYF. CDR3 nucleotide sequence: TGTGCCAGCAGCGACCAGGCATCTCTCTACGAGCAGTACTTC.

This clonotype was found many times. This sequence joins TRBV7-9 and TRBJ1-6; D is undetermined. Per the germline V gene, CDR1 is SEHNR and CDR2 is FQNEAQ (reference sequence). The CDR3 spans 12 residues. V gave up 4 bases and J gave up 8 bases, with 6 bases separating them. The CDR3 protein is CASSSADSPLHF. As DNA, the CDR3 is TGTGCCAGCAGCTCCGCGGATTCACCCCTCCACTTT.

This clonotype has just one count. The rearrangement joins TRBV20-1 to TRBJ1-1; possible D gene TRBD1, 5 bases. V was trimmed by 2 bases and J by 10 bases, leaving 14 bases between them. This CDR3 contains 12 residues. Germline CDR1 DFQATT, CDR2 SNEGSKA (reference sequence). The CDR3 here is CSARRHPGGAFF. CDR3 coding DNA: TGCAGTGCTAGAAGGCATCCGGGGGGAGCTTTCTTT.

V is TRBV14 and J is TRBJ2-5; 16 bases fit TRBD2. The CDR3 length is 18 residues. Germline assignment: CDR1 SGHDN and CDR2 FVKESK. V lost 4 bases to trimming and J lost 5 bases; unmatched junction nucleotides: 10. The CDR3 DNA sequence: TGTGCCAGCAGCCTAACGGGACTAGCGGGGGGGCAGCGGGAGACCCAGTACTTC. Its translation: CASSLTGLAGGQRETQYF.

On this clonotype: Germline is not matched at one junction end, which may reflect a read error. The rearrangement links TRBV29-1 to TRBJ2-1; 10 bases map to TRBD1. Germline-derived CDR1 and CDR2 are SQVTM and ANQGSEA. The CDR3 length is 13 residues. The CDR3 protein is CSVADRGADPQYF. DNA of the CDR3: TGCAGCGTTGCGGACAGGGGGGCCGATCCGCAGTACTTT.

V gene TRBV10-3 combines with J gene TRBJ1-5; possibly TRBD1 for D (5 bases). Germline CDR1 reads ENHRY; CDR2 reads SYGVKD. The CDR3 runs 13 residues. V lost 10 bases and J 0 bases, leaving 10 bases between the germline ends. CDR3 nucleotides: TGTGCCAGCGACAGATATAGCAATCAGCCCCAGCATTTT. It yields the protein CASDRYSNQPQHF.

There are many counts of this clonotype. The gene calls are TRBV9 and TRBJ2-3, with D tentatively TRBD2 (5 bases). CDR1 SGDLS and CDR2 YYNGEE come from the germline V gene. Trimming removed 0 bases from V and 3 bases from J, with 14 bases in between. CDR3 length equals 16 residues. DNA of the CDR3: TGTGCCAGCAGCGTAGGGGGAGACGCGTGGACAGATACGCAGTATTTT. Translating it yields CASSVGGDAWTDTQYF.

This chain connects TRBV24-1 to TRBJ2-7, with 7 bases matching TRBD1. Germline CDR1 is KGHDR and CDR2 is SFDVKD. The CDR3 runs 15 residues. After removal of 6 bases from V and 9 bases from J, the junction contained 16 bases not matched to a gene. This chain's CDR3 is CATSRAAGQAFRQYF. CDR3 sequence (DNA): TGTGCCACCAGTAGGGCGGCAGGACAGGCCTTTCGGCAGTACTTC.

This clonotype was picked up many times. The rearrangement links TRBV12-3 or TRBV12-4 to TRBJ1-3, with TRBD1 matching 7 bases. The CDR3 runs to 17 residues. The V and J ends lost 2 bases and 2 bases, in that order; junction bases with no gene match: 9. The CDR3 DNA is TGTGCCAGCAGTTTACGCGGGGTCACAGGGGCTGGAAACACCATATATTTT. Its protein is CASSLRGVTGAGNTIYF.

Comments on this clonotype: The CDR3 does not end in the conserved phenylalanine or tryptophan, so this is likely a read error. The DNA is omitted, as the CDR3 cannot be located on it reliably, and the CDR3 follows TCRdb's listing. The chain couples TRBV25-1 to TRBJ1-1; the table gives TRBD1 as D, unverified against the DNA. Germline V gene lookup returns CDR1 MGHDK and CDR2 SYGVNS. Both ends counted, the CDR3 spans 14 residues. This CDR3 is CASSEGQGYTEASL.

This clonotype was seen at least ten times. The CDR3 region has the DNA TGTGCCACCAGTGTCGGGACAGCTGGCTACACCGGGGAGCTGTTTTTT. This translates into CATSVGTAGYTGELFF. The chain carries TRBV24-1 and TRBJ2-2, with 7 bases identical to TRBD1. This CDR3 spans 16 amino acids. The J segment lost 3 bases and the V segment lost 5 bases, leaving 8 bases of the junction unmatched. Germline V CDR1 and CDR2: KGHDR, SFDVKD.

This clonotype has just one count. This rearrangement joins TRBV10-3 to TRBJ2-3; D call uncertain. CDR3 length: 14 residues. Germline V gene lookup returns CDR1 ENHRY and CDR2 SYGVKD. The V gene lost 5 bases and the J gene lost 3 bases, with 12 bases spanning the gap. The CDR3 region is CAISTGPVTDTQYF. The DNA for the CDR3 is TGTGCCATCAGTACGGGCCCTGTGACAGATACGCAGTATTTT.

The chain couples TRBV7-4 to TRBJ2-7; possibly TRBD2 for D (5 bases). CDR1 is SGHVT, CDR2 SQSDAQ, per germline. Trimming stripped 6 bases from V and 3 bases from J, with 18 bases between. The length of the CDR3 is 15 residues. The CDR3 is CASRAQAASVYEQYF. In DNA, the CDR3 is TGTGCCAGCAGGGCCCAAGCGGCCTCCGTCTACGAGCAGTACTTC.

With respect to this clonotype: An end of the junction differs from the germline gene, which may be a read error. The rearrangement joins TRBV7-9 to TRBJ2-7, with D maybe TRBD1 (6 bases). Germline-derived CDR1 and CDR2 are SEHNR and FQNEAQ (reference sequence). The CDR3 loop spans 14 amino acids. The CDR3: CASSQDRTSYEQYF. CDR3 nucleotides: TGCGCCAGCAGCCAAGACAGGACCTCCTACGAGCAGTACTTC.

With regard to this clonotype: The CDR3 does not end in the conserved phenylalanine or tryptophan, so this is likely a read error. The DNA is omitted, as the CDR3 cannot be located on it reliably, and the CDR3 follows TCRdb's listing. The CDR3 protein is CASSTNPGETQYFGPG. The genes are TRBV2 and TRBJ2-2; the D call of TRBD1 is as the table states it, not checked on the DNA. CDR1 is SNHLY and CDR2 is FYNNEI in the germline V gene. Termini included, the CDR3 measures 16 amino acids.